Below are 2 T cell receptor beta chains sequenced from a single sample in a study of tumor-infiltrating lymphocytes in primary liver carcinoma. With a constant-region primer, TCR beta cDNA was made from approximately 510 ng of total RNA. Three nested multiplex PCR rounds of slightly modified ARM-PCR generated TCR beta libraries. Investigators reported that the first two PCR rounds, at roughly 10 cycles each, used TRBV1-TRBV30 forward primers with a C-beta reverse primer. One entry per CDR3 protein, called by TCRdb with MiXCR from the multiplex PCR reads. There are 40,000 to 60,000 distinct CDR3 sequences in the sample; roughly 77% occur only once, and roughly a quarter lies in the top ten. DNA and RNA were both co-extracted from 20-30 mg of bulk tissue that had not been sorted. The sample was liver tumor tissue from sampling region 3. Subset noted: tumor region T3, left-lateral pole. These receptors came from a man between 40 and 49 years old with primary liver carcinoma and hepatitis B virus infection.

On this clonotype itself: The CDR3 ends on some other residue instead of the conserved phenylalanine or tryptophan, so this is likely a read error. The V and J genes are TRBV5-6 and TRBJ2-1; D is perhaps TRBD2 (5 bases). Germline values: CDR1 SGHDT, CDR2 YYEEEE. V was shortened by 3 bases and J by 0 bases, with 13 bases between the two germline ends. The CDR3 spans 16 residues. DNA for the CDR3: TGTGCCAGCAGCTCAGTGGTAGGGAGCTCCTACAATGAGCAGTTCTCC. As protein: CASSSVVGSSYNEQFS.

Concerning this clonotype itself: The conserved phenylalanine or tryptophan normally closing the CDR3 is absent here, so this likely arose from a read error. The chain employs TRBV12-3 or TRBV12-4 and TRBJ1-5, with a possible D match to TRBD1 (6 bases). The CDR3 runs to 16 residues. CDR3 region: CANSPAGGRGFQPQHL. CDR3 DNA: TGTGCCAACAGTCCGGCGGGAGGCAGGGGATTCCAGCCCCAGCATCTT.